Listed here are 32 T cell receptor beta chains from one sample, sequenced in a study of CD8+CD57+ T cells in acquired aplastic anemia. The study profiled TCR beta VDJ and CDR3 using genomic DNA as template. TCRdb itself ran the reads through MiXCR, one entry per CDR3 protein. The data contain 150,000 to 200,000 distinct CDR3 sequences, under 70% of them singletons. The sample comprised sorted CD4+, CD8+, or CD8+CD57+ T cells (not recorded which) from PBMCs. These receptors all stem from a human donor with severe aplastic anemia or a healthy control (not recorded which).

This clonotype was counted only a few times. V usage is TRBV10-3 and J usage is TRBJ2-2; the match to TRBD1 covers 7 bases. CDR1 and CDR2 from the germline V gene are ENHRY and SYGVKD. The CDR3 has 13 residues. V was clipped by 10 bases and J by 1 base; unmatched bases: 3. In DNA form, the CDR3 reads TGTGCCACCAGGACAGGGAACACCGGGGAGCTGTTTTTT. Its translation is CATRTGNTGELFF.

This chain joins TRBV5-1 and TRBJ2-7; D perhaps matches TRBD1 (6 bases). The CDR3 length is 14 residues. V was clipped by 3 bases and J by 1 base, with 11 bases between them. Germline CDR1 and CDR2: SGHRS and YFSETQ. The CDR3 region is CASSSRQDSYEQYF. CDR3 coding DNA: TGCGCCAGCAGCTCCCGACAGGATTCCTACGAGCAGTACTTC.

This clonotype was seen a single time. The gene calls are TRBV10-3 and TRBJ2-1, with 7 bases fitting TRBD2. The junction had 13 bases not matched to a gene; V was cut back by 8 bases and J by 6 bases. Germline-derived CDR1 and CDR2 are ENHRY and SYGVKD. CDR3 length: 15 residues. The CDR3 DNA sequence: TGTGCCATCGCCATGGAGCTAGCGGCCGCCAATGAGCAGTTCTTC. Translated: CAIAMELAAANEQFF.

The genes are TRBV6-1 and TRBJ1-1; D not resolved. The V and J ends lost 7 bases and 0 bases respectively, with 9 bases between them. The CDR3 consists of 13 residues. CDR1 is MNHNS, CDR2 SASEGT, per germline. This chain's CDR3 is CASKLEMNTEAFF. The CDR3 bases are TGTGCCAGCAAACTGGAGATGAACACTGAAGCTTTCTTT.

CDR3 region: CASSLNAGTADTQYF. CDR3 nucleotide sequence: TGTGCCAGCAGCTTGAATGCCGGGACAGCAGATACGCAGTATTTT. The chain recombines TRBV13 with TRBJ2-3, with 7 bases identical to TRBD1. J lost 4 bases, V lost 3 bases, and 7 bases had no gene match. This CDR3 is built from 15 residues. Germline V gives CDR1 PRHDT, CDR2 FYEKMQ (reference sequence).

This clonotype has at least ten counts. The CDR3 bases are TGCAGTGCTAGACGGACAGGGGAGGCTGAAGCTTTCTTT. It yields the protein CSARRTGEAEAFF. The chain has TRBV20-1 and TRBJ1-1; the match to TRBD1 covers 9 bases. V lost 2 bases and J lost 6; bases outside the gene matches: 4. The CDR3 contains 13 residues. Germline V gene data show CDR1 as DFQATT and CDR2 as SNEGSKA (reference sequence).

This clonotype has at least ten counts. This rearrangement joins TRBV12-3 or TRBV12-4 to TRBJ2-1; D perhaps matches TRBD2 (5 bases). The ends were cut back, 5 bases at V and 3 bases at J, with 20 bases in the middle. The CDR3 extends over 17 amino acids. DNA of the CDR3: TGTGCCAGCAGTACCGGACTCGACGAACTTCACTACAATGAGCAGTTCTTC. This sequence encodes CASSTGLDELHYNEQFF.

The rearrangement links TRBV6-1 to TRBJ2-7, with a weak D call TRBD2 (5 bases). Trimming stripped 5 bases from V and 0 bases from J, with 14 bases between. CDR1 is MNHNS and CDR2 is SASEGT in the germline V gene. The CDR3 is made up of 15 amino acids. The chain's CDR3 is CASSSLGYSSYEQYF. DNA of the CDR3: TGTGCCAGCAGTTCACTAGGTTACAGCTCCTACGAGCAGTACTTC.

The CDR3 nucleotides are TGTGCCATCAGTGGGGACCTTAATGAAAAACTGTTTTTT. Translating gives CAISGDLNEKLFF. The chain links TRBV10-3 to TRBJ1-4, with a weak D call TRBD1 (5 bases). V shed 4 bases and J shed 4 bases, with 7 bases lying between them. CDR3 size: 13 residues. Germline V gene data show CDR1 as ENHRY and CDR2 as SYGVKD.

The chain couples TRBV9 to TRBJ2-2; D gene uncertain. The CDR3 extends over 14 amino acids. The germline gives CDR1 SGDLS, CDR2 YYNGEE. Trimming took off 2 bases at V and 7 bases at J, with 12 bases between the two ends. DNA for the CDR3: TGTGCCAGCAGCGTTCCCCCGGGTGGCGGGGAGCTGTTTTTT. Translating it yields CASSVPPGGGELFF.

Remarks on this clonotype: Without the conserved terminal phenylalanine or tryptophan, this CDR3 likely stems from a read error. The chain employs TRBV7-9 and TRBJ2-7, with D perhaps matching TRBD1 or TRBD2 (5 bases each). The length of the CDR3 is 15 residues. Germline V gives CDR1 SEHNR, CDR2 FQNEAQ (reference sequence). With 5 bases removed from V and 6 bases from J, the gap between germline ends came to 20 bases. DNA for the CDR3: TGTGCCAGCAGCCGATACCGGGACCTTGGAGCCGAGCAGTACCTC. Amino acids: CASSRYRDLGAEQYL.

The J gene is TRBJ1-2, the V gene TRBV24-1; 9 nucleotides match TRBD1. This CDR3 is built from 14 residues. CDR1 and CDR2 from the germline V gene are KGHDR and SFDVKD. The ends lost 3 bases at V and 7 bases at J; junction bases unmatched: 5. The DNA of the CDR3 is TGTGCCACCAGTGATCGGGGACAGGGCGCTGGCTACACCTTC. Its translation: CATSDRGQGAGYTF.

This clonotype was counted at least ten times. The V and J genes are TRBV7-9 and TRBJ2-5; D is possibly TRBD2 (6 bases). The V gene's germline CDR1 is SEHNR and CDR2 FQNEAQ (reference sequence). This CDR3 spans 15 amino acids. V lost 4 bases to trimming and J lost 6 bases, with 18 bases between them. The CDR3 DNA sequence: TGTGCCAGCAGCTCTACCGGGGGTGCGGATCAGACCCAGTACTTC. As protein: CASSSTGGADQTQYF.

The rearrangement uses TRBV29-1 and TRBJ2-7; D possibly corresponds to TRBD2 (6 bases). V was pared by 8 bases and J by 3 bases, with 17 bases between. Germline lookup yields CDR1 SQVTM and CDR2 ANQGSEA. This CDR3 has 13 residues. CDR3 sequence reads: CSSFGGAGYEQYF. The CDR3 bases are TGCAGCAGTTTTGGCGGGGCGGGCTACGAGCAGTACTTC.

The chain has TRBV10-3 and TRBJ2-7; a possible D gene is TRBD1 (6 bases). V gave up 6 bases and J gave up 0 bases, with 15 bases separating them. The germline V gene encodes CDR1 ENHRY and CDR2 SYGVKD. The CDR3 totals 15 residues. In DNA, the CDR3 is TGTGCCATCAGCGAATCCTCACAGGGCTCCTACGAGCAGTACTTC. It is translated as CAISESSQGSYEQYF.

This clonotype was recorded many times. This rearrangement joins TRBV11-2 to TRBJ1-2; TRBD1 agrees at 7 bases. V trimming: 1 base; J trimming: 3 bases; junction bases outside the gene matches: 2. The CDR3 length is 14 residues. Germline V lookup: CDR1 SGHAT, CDR2 FQNNGV. The CDR3 bases are TGTGCCAGCAGCTTAGTAGGGGGCGACTATGGCTACACCTTC. Amino acid sequence: CASSLVGGDYGYTF.

The rearrangement links TRBV6-6 to TRBJ1-6; D gene unclear. CDR1 and CDR2 from the germline V gene are MNHNY and SVGAGI (reference sequence). The CDR3 totals 17 residues. The V gene lost 4 bases and the J gene lost 3 bases, with 16 bases spanning the gap. The chain's CDR3 is CASSLPKRTDYNSPLHF. The CDR3 DNA sequence: TGTGCCAGCAGTTTACCGAAGCGGACTGACTATAATTCACCCCTCCACTTT.

This clonotype was observed at least ten times. The chain employs TRBV7-9 and TRBJ2-7; D not certain. From germline, CDR1 is SEHNR and CDR2 FQNEAQ (reference sequence). CDR3 size: 13 residues. V lost 5 bases and J lost 3, with 11 bases in between. CDR3 nucleotide sequence: TGTGCCAGCAGCCCCCTAGGGTACTACGAGCAGTACTTC. Its protein is CASSPLGYYEQYF.

In this sample, this clonotype turned up many times. The V gene is TRBV7-9, the J gene TRBJ2-3; no firm D call. V was cut by 1 base and J by 1 base, with 9 bases left in between. The CDR3 contains 15 residues. Germline assignment: CDR1 SEHNR and CDR2 FQNEAQ (reference sequence). The CDR3: CASSLGPWGTDTQYF. In DNA, the CDR3 is TGTGCCAGCAGCTTAGGACCATGGGGCACAGATACGCAGTATTTT.

The V gene is TRBV7-3, the J gene TRBJ2-1; tentatively, D is TRBD1 or TRBD2 (6 bases each). This CDR3 comprises 17 residues. Germline-derived CDR1 and CDR2 are SGHTA and FQGTGA. The V and J ends lost 3 bases and 2 bases respectively, with 17 bases between them. CDR3 protein: CASSFPRNREAYNEQFF. The CDR3 region has the DNA TGTGCCAGCAGCTTCCCCAGGAACAGGGAGGCCTACAATGAGCAGTTCTTC.

To note about this clonotype: In this CDR3 the conserved last residue, phenylalanine or tryptophan, is missing, so a read error is likely. The chain uses TRBV4-2 and TRBJ2-2; D is ambiguous. The ends were cut back, 2 bases at V and 3 bases at J, with 10 bases in the middle. Germline assignment: CDR1 LGHNA and CDR2 YNFKEQ. The CDR3 is 15 amino acids. CDR3 in amino acids: CASSQSSVDTGELFS. CDR3 nucleotides: TGTGCCAGCAGCCAATCTTCGGTTGACACCGGGGAGCTGTTTTCT.

This sequence joins TRBV20-1 and TRBJ2-7, with 12 bases aligning to TRBD2. Trimming cost V 5 bases and J 4 bases; bases outside gene matches: 6. In germline, CDR1 is DFQATT, CDR2 SNEGSKA (reference sequence). The CDR3 loop spans 14 amino acids. The CDR3 DNA follows: TGCAGTGCTTACGGACTAGCGGGGCAATACGAGCAGTACTTC. Protein sequence: CSAYGLAGQYEQYF.

The genes are TRBV25-1 and TRBJ2-1, with D perhaps matching TRBD2 (6 bases). Trimming stripped 8 bases from V and 5 bases from J, with 19 bases between. Germline CDR1 and CDR2: MGHDK and SYGVNS. This CDR3 contains 15 residues. The CDR3 DNA sequence: TGTGCCAGCGCCCGACTAGTTAATGCCGACAATGAGCAGTTCTTC. The encoded protein is CASARLVNADNEQFF.

The V gene is TRBV6-5, the J gene TRBJ2-1; maybe TRBD1 (5 bases). The CDR3 spans 17 residues. CDR1 MNHEY and CDR2 SVGAGI come from the germline V gene. V dropped 8 bases and J dropped 4 bases, with 24 bases sitting between them. In nucleotides, the CDR3 is TGTGCCAGCGTTAATCGCAGGGTTTCATCTCGGTACAATGAGCAGTTCTTC. Its translation is CASVNRRVSSRYNEQFF.

The chain uses TRBV7-9 and TRBJ1-6; a weak D match, TRBD1 (6 bases). CDR1 SEHNR and CDR2 FQNEAQ come from the germline V gene (reference sequence). This CDR3 has 15 residues. Trimming removed 5 bases from V and 7 bases from J, with 15 bases in between. The CDR3 spells CASSTNRVANSPLHF. CDR3 nucleotides: TGTGCCAGCAGCACGAACAGGGTCGCCAATTCACCCCTCCACTTT.

The chain employs TRBV6-6 and TRBJ2-7; D perhaps matches TRBD2 (5 bases). This CDR3 has 14 residues. The V end was cut by 3 bases, the J end by 2 bases, with 11 bases between. In germline, CDR1 is MNHNY, CDR2 SVGAGI (reference sequence). In DNA, the CDR3 is TGTGCCAGCAGTTATTCCCAGGAGGCCTACGAGCAGTACTTC. This sequence encodes CASSYSQEAYEQYF.

In this sample, this clonotype turned up many times. One junction end does not reproduce the germline sequence, and a read error may be involved. The rearrangement uses TRBV20-1 and TRBJ2-7; TRBD1 agrees at 8 bases. The CDR3 covers 13 residues. Germline CDR1 and CDR2: DFQATT and SNEGSKA (reference sequence). The CDR3 sequence is CSAGDRGPYEQYF. CDR3 nucleotide sequence: TGCAGTGCTGGAGACAGGGGTCCTTACGAGCAGTACTTC.

The chain carries TRBV20-1 and TRBJ2-5; possible D gene TRBD2, 5 bases. CDR1 is DFQATT, CDR2 SNEGSKA, per germline (reference sequence). The length of the CDR3 is 11 residues. The V end lost 2 bases, the J end lost 5 bases, and 6 bases lay between the germline ends. The CDR3: CSARTGETQYF. The DNA of the CDR3 is TGCAGTGCTAGAACGGGGGAGACCCAGTACTTC.

This chain connects TRBV25-1 to TRBJ1-2; D not certain. The CDR3 is made up of 17 amino acids. Germline V lookup: CDR1 MGHDK, CDR2 SYGVNS. The ends were cut back, 7 bases at V and 4 bases at J, with 25 bases in the middle. The CDR3 coding sequence is TGTGCCAGCACCCCTCAATCGGATTACGGTGGGATCTATGGCTACACCTTC. Translated, it gives CASTPQSDYGGIYGYTF.

This clonotype was counted ten times or more. The chain combines TRBV2 with TRBJ2-7; 9 nucleotides align to TRBD1. Per the germline V gene, CDR1 is SNHLY and CDR2 is FYNNEI. V lost 4 bases and J lost 6; bases outside the gene matches: 4. The CDR3 extends over 13 amino acids. The CDR3 bases are TGTGCCAGCAGTGTGGGGGACAGGGTCGAGCAGTACTTC. It yields the protein CASSVGDRVEQYF.

Ten or more counts support this clonotype. The rearrangement joins TRBV7-8 to TRBJ2-5; D unclear. Trimming pared 5 bases from V and 5 bases from J, leaving 12 bases between. This CDR3 is 13 amino acids long. CDR1 is SGHVS, CDR2 FQNEAQ, per germline. CDR3 sequence (DNA): TGTGCCAGCAGCGCTCAGGCTGCGGAGACCCAGTACTTC. Its translation: CASSAQAAETQYF.

This clonotype was seen many times. The chain combines TRBV19 with TRBJ1-5; no reliable D call. Germline V CDR1 and CDR2: LNHDA, SQIVND (reference sequence). The ends were cut back, 2 bases at V and 2 bases at J, with 10 bases in the middle. The CDR3 contains 15 residues. The CDR3 is CASSIQGYGNQPQHF. CDR3 nucleotide sequence: TGTGCCAGTAGTATACAAGGCTATGGCAATCAGCCCCAGCATTTT.